A single sample is the source of the 28 T cell receptor beta chains below, sequenced in a study of CD8+ T cells in alopecia areata. In each case, RNA was isolated and then reverse transcribed into cDNA as the sequencing template. The table came from immunoSEQ multiplex PCR; TCRdb's copy has only in-frame clones and leaves some out. The profile shows hundreds of thousands of clones, about two thirds of them singletons. Sequenced here: CD4+ T cells sorted from blood, sampled at week 0. Every receptor here comes from a human donor with alopecia areata.

The chain has TRBV25-1 and TRBJ2-1; D could derive from TRBD1 or TRBD2 (5 bases each). Deletions cut 4 bases from V and 12 bases from J, with 16 bases between. Germline V lookup: CDR1 MGHDK, CDR2 SYGVNS. CDR3 size: 13 residues. CDR3 DNA sequence: TGTGCCAGCAGTGCCCTTGGGGGATCAGGGCAGTTCTTC. Protein product: CASSALGGSGQFF.

V usage is TRBV25-1 and J usage is TRBJ1-2, with a tentative D call TRBD1 (6 bases). This CDR3 is built from 12 residues. CDR1 and CDR2 from the germline V gene are MGHDK and SYGVNS. V was shortened by 4 bases and J by 4 bases, with 7 bases between the two germline ends. The CDR3 nucleotides read TGTGCCAGCAGTGGACAGGTCTATGGCTACACCTTC. As protein: CASSGQVYGYTF.

V usage is TRBV5-6 and J usage is TRBJ1-2; D is possibly TRBD1 (5 bases). Trimming cost V 6 bases and J 6 bases, with 15 bases left between them. Germline CDR1 and CDR2: SGHDT and YYEEEE. CDR3 length: 13 residues. In DNA, the CDR3 is TGTGCCAGCAAGGCTCGAGGGGCGGATGGCTACACCTTC. Encoded protein: CASKARGADGYTF.

The chain uses TRBV30 and TRBJ1-2; D might be TRBD1 (5 bases). CDR1 is GTSNPN, CDR2 SVGIG, per germline (reference sequence). The CDR3 sequence is 13 residues long. Trimming stripped 4 bases from V and 5 bases from J, with 14 bases between. The CDR3 region has the DNA TGTGCCTGGACGCGGGACGAGTTATATGGCTACACCTTC. As protein: CAWTRDELYGYTF. Based on the CDR3 plus reference TRBV30 and TRBJ1-2, the full variable domain is SQTIHQWPATLVQPVGSPLSLECTVEGTSNPNLYWYRQAAGRGLQLLFYSVGIGQISSEVPQNLSASRPQDRQFILSSKKLLLSDSGFYLCAWTRDELYGYTFGSGTRLTVV.

The genes are TRBV5-4 and TRBJ1-1, with 8 bases aligning to TRBD1. Germline V lookup: CDR1 SGHNT, CDR2 YYREEE (reference sequence). J was trimmed by 1 base and V by 4 bases; bases with no gene match: 9. The length of the CDR3 is 16 residues. CDR3 sequence (DNA): TGTGCCAGCAGCCCTAGGACAGGGTGGAGGAACACTGAAGCTTTCTTT. It is translated as CASSPRTGWRNTEAFF.

In regard to this clone: In the same sample, other DNA sequences code for this CDR3. The chain carries TRBV29-1 and TRBJ2-7; D is unresolved. V lost 4 bases and J lost 0, with 1 base in between. Germline V gene sequence: CDR1 SQVTM, CDR2 ANQGSEA. This CDR3 comprises 10 residues. CDR3 amino acids: CSVGSYEQYF. CDR3 bases: TGCAGCGTTGGCTCCTACGAGCAGTACTTC.

This clone has just one count. V and J are TRBV29-1 and TRBJ1-5; weak D call: TRBD1 (5 bases). Germline V gene sequence: CDR1 SQVTM, CDR2 ANQGSEA. The CDR3 sequence is 14 residues long. The CDR3 sequence: CNSFRRGDNQPQHF. CDR3 nucleotide sequence: TGCAACAGTTTCAGAAGGGGCGATAATCAGCCCCAGCATTTT.

This clone was found a few times. The chain employs TRBV29-1 and TRBJ2-3; D uncertain. This CDR3 has 12 residues. Germline values: CDR1 SQVTM, CDR2 ANQGSEA. The CDR3 DNA follows: TGCACCTTCCAGGACCCCACAGATACGCAGTATTTT. This encodes CTFQDPTDTQYF.

This chain's CDR3 is CASSEEPYEQYF. In DNA, the CDR3 is TGTGCCAGCAGTGAAGAACCATACGAGCAGTACTTC. The chain has TRBV2 and TRBJ2-7; D uncertain. The ends were cut back, 1 base at V and 4 bases at J, with 5 bases in the middle. This CDR3 has 12 amino acids. Germline V gives CDR1 SNHLY, CDR2 FYNNEI.

The chain couples TRBV7-8 to TRBJ2-1, with TRBD2 as a possible D gene (6 bases). V shed 5 bases and J shed 1 base, with 21 bases lying between them. The CDR3 loop spans 18 amino acids. Looked up from germline, CDR1 is SGHVS and CDR2 is FQNEAQ. Written as DNA, the CDR3 is TGTGCCAGCAGCATGAGGGAGGTAGGACTGGGGTCCTACAATGAGCAGTTCTTC. Translated: CASSMREVGLGSYNEQFF.

The chain carries TRBV9 and TRBJ2-2; the match to TRBD1 covers 7 bases. The junction had 6 bases not matched to a gene; V was cut back by 3 bases and J by 1 base. This CDR3 comprises 16 residues. Germline-derived CDR1 and CDR2 are SGDLS and YYNGEE. The CDR3 region has the DNA TGTGCCAGCAGCGCCCCGCGGACAGGGAACACCGGGGAGCTGTTTTTT. The encoded protein is CASSAPRTGNTGELFF.

The chain recombines TRBV30 with TRBJ2-4; no firm D call. Trimming pared 1 base from V and 7 bases from J, leaving 5 bases between. The CDR3 consists of 11 residues. Looked up from germline, CDR1 is GTSNPN and CDR2 is SVGIG (reference sequence). CDR3 sequence (DNA): TGTGCCTGGAGTGCACTGAACATTCAGTACTTC. Its translation is CAWSALNIQYF. Based on the CDR3 plus reference TRBV30 and TRBJ2-4, the full variable domain is SQTIHQWPATLVQPVGSPLSLECTVEGTSNPNLYWYRQAAGRGLQLLFYSVGIGQISSEVPQNLSASRPQDRQFILSSKKLLLSDSGFYLCAWSALNIQYFGAGTRLSVL.

This CDR3 reads CASSLALAGGSGQFF. DNA for the CDR3: TGTGCCAGCAGCTTAGCACTAGCGGGGGGATCAGGGCAGTTCTTC. The rearrangement uses TRBV7-2 and TRBJ2-1; 12 bases are shared with TRBD2. The CDR3 consists of 15 residues. The V gene's germline CDR1 is SGHTA and CDR2 FQGNSA. After removal of 0 bases from V and 12 bases from J, the junction contained 6 bases not matched to a gene.

V and J are TRBV7-8 and TRBJ2-2, with D possibly TRBD2 on 5 matching bases. The CDR3 covers 14 residues. Germline V CDR1 and CDR2: SGHVS, FQNEAQ. Trimming stripped 5 bases from V and 2 bases from J, with 9 bases between. CDR3 sequence: CASSLDFNTGELFF. The DNA for the CDR3 is TGTGCCAGCAGCCTGGACTTCAACACCGGGGAGCTGTTTTTT.

This clone was seen a few times. The rearrangement links TRBV29-1 to TRBJ2-1, with 10 nucleotides matching TRBD2. The CDR3 has 14 amino acids. Germline values: CDR1 SQVTM, CDR2 ANQGSEA. J gave up 5 bases and V 4 bases, and 5 bases lay outside the gene matches. The CDR3 nucleotides read TGCAGCGTTGTCGGGACTAGCGATAACAATGAGCAGTTCTTC. It codes for CSVVGTSDNNEQFF.

This chain connects TRBV9 to TRBJ2-5; a weak D match, TRBD1 (6 bases). The CDR3 covers 14 residues. Trimming removed 0 bases at V and 2 bases at J, with 8 bases between. Germline values: CDR1 SGDLS, CDR2 YYNGEE. CDR3 residues: CASSVEGQQETQYF. In nucleotides, the CDR3 is TGTGCCAGCAGCGTAGAGGGACAACAAGAGACCCAGTACTTC.

The chain uses TRBV20-1 and TRBJ2-1; D gene ambiguous. CDR1 and CDR2 (germline): DFQATT, SNEGSKA (reference sequence). V lost 5 bases and J lost 8, with 7 bases in between. The CDR3 runs 10 residues. The CDR3, as DNA: TGCAGTGCTCGGGCGGATGAGCAGTTCTTC. It specifies CSARADEQFF.

Only a few counts were recorded for this clone. The chain has TRBV29-1 and TRBJ2-1, with unresolved D. V was cut by 7 bases and J by 6 bases, with 10 bases left in between. Germline V lookup: CDR1 SQVTM, CDR2 ANQGSEA. The CDR3 length is 11 residues. The chain's CDR3 is CSALFANEQFF. The DNA for the CDR3 is TGCAGCGCACTATTCGCCAATGAGCAGTTCTTC.

The chain employs TRBV29-1 and TRBJ1-3, with no clear D. The CDR3 covers 13 residues. V was shortened by 6 bases and J by 0 bases, with 9 bases between the two germline ends. Germline lookup yields CDR1 SQVTM and CDR2 ANQGSEA. The CDR3 DNA reads as TGCAGCGTCCTCATCGCCTCTGGAAACACCATATATTTT. This encodes CSVLIASGNTIYF.

This clone was seen more than once but under ten times. This chain joins TRBV29-1 and TRBJ1-4, with a tentative D call TRBD1 (5 bases). CDR1 SQVTM and CDR2 ANQGSEA come from the germline V gene. There are 14 residues in the CDR3. The V end was cut by 2 bases, the J end by 2 bases, with 9 bases between. The CDR3 DNA reads as TGCAGCGTTGAAATGACAGATACTAATGAAAAACTGTTTTTT. Translated, it gives CSVEMTDTNEKLFF.

In DNA, the CDR3 is TGCAGCGTCACACAGGGCTCCTACGAGCAGTACTTC. Encoded protein: CSVTQGSYEQYF. This chain links TRBV29-1 with TRBJ2-7; D possibly corresponds to TRBD1 (6 bases). With 6 bases removed from V and 0 bases from J, the gap between germline ends came to 9 bases. The V gene's germline CDR1 is SQVTM and CDR2 ANQGSEA. The CDR3 loop spans 12 amino acids.

This clone has more than one count but fewer than ten. This chain uses TRBV7-9 with TRBJ2-7; TRBD1 is a possible D gene (6 bases). Deletions cut 5 bases from V and 4 bases from J, with 9 bases between. CDR1 SEHNR and CDR2 FQNEAQ come from the germline V gene (reference sequence). The CDR3 has 12 residues. In DNA form, the CDR3 reads TGTGCCAGCAGCACCGGACAGTACGAGCAGTACTTC. It encodes CASSTGQYEQYF.

This clone appeared a few times. The chain joins TRBV4-3 to TRBJ1-6, with 9 bases fitting TRBD1. The germline CDR1 and CDR2 sequences are LGHNA and YSLEER. The CDR3 runs to 16 residues. Trimming cost V 0 bases and J 9 bases; bases outside gene matches: 6. This CDR3 is CASSQEGLGQGSPLHF. CDR3 nucleotide sequence: TGCGCCAGCAGCCAAGAAGGACTGGGACAGGGTTCACCCCTCCACTTT.

The V call is TRBV5-4, the J call TRBJ2-1; TRBD1 is a possible D gene (5 bases). CDR3 length: 15 residues. Germline V lookup: CDR1 SGHNT, CDR2 YYREEE (reference sequence). Trimming cost V 0 bases and J 7 bases, with 14 bases left between them. The CDR3 reads CASSLGQGHMNEQFF. DNA for the CDR3: TGTGCCAGCAGCTTGGGGCAGGGTCATATGAATGAGCAGTTCTTC.

The chain links TRBV7-2 to TRBJ2-5; the D is unclear. Between the trimmed V and J ends, which lost 2 bases and 3 bases, there was a span of 7 bases. The CDR3 totals 13 residues. Germline-derived CDR1 and CDR2 are SGHTA and FQGNSA. CDR3 bases: TGTGCCAGCAGCTTAAGACGGGAAGAGACCCAGTACTTC. It encodes CASSLRREETQYF.

This clone was counted only a few times. The chain couples TRBV7-2 to TRBJ2-7; tentative D call: TRBD1 (5 bases). The germline V gene has CDR1 SGHTA and CDR2 FQGNSA. The CDR3 is 15 residues long. The V end was cut by 2 bases, the J end by 6 bases, with 17 bases between. CDR3 sequence reads: CASSLKFSSQGEQYF. The DNA for the CDR3 is TGTGCCAGCAGCTTAAAGTTTTCCAGCCAGGGCGAGCAGTACTTC.

Only a few counts were recorded for this clone. The J gene is TRBJ1-1, the V gene TRBV5-6; D uncertain. There are 14 residues in the CDR3. Germline V gene sequence: CDR1 SGHDT, CDR2 YYEEEE. The germline V and J ends were trimmed by 1 base and 5 bases, with 12 bases remaining between them. CDR3 sequence: CASSLRYPRTEAFF. The DNA for the CDR3 is TGTGCCAGCAGCTTGAGGTACCCCAGGACTGAAGCTTTCTTT.

Regarding this clone: Other nucleotide sequences from this sample produce the same CDR3. This chain links TRBV30 with TRBJ2-7, with D perhaps matching TRBD2 (6 bases). The V and J ends lost 3 bases and 1 base respectively, with 7 bases between them. This CDR3 has 12 residues. CDR1 is GTSNPN and CDR2 is SVGIG in the germline V gene (reference sequence). The CDR3 DNA is TGTGCCTGGAGCCGGGGGTCCTACGAGCAGTACTTC. Amino acid sequence: CAWSRGSYEQYF.